At least ten counts were recorded for the clone carrying this T cell receptor beta chain. The sample comes from a study of read filtering for tumor transcriptome and immune sequencing. In germline, CDR1 is MNHEY, CDR2 SVGAGI. V dropped 5 bases and J dropped 4 bases, with 9 bases sitting between them. This CDR3 comprises 13 residues. This library used approximately 0.4 ug RNA and molecular barcoded adaptors spanning alpha/delta and beta/gamma chains. TCRdb fed the reads into MiXCR, producing one record per CDR3 protein. The sample lists some 130,000 distinct CDR3 sequences, less than 15% occurring once.

Sequenced: a population of CD138-negative cells sorted from bone marrow. The clonotype comes from a donor at least 40 years old with multiple myeloma. V gene TRBV6-5 combines with J gene TRBJ2-1; D remains unclear. The CDR3 sequence: CASSPPPYNEQFF. Here the CDR3 DNA reads TGTGCCAGCAGTCCGCCCCCTTACAATGAGCAGTTCTTC.